The clone carrying this TCR beta chain is a singleton in its sample. The data stem from a study of blood T cell repertoires in COVID-19. Study at large: Specimens from acute and convalescent COVID-19 originated in the United States, Italy and Spain.

The CDR3 extends over 16 amino acids. V dropped 3 bases and J dropped 3 bases, with 17 bases sitting between them. Germline loops: CDR1 SGHTA, CDR2 FQGTGA. Original handling: Using reference gene primer amplification, nucleated cell counts were estimated. Assay used: immunoSEQ multiplex PCR; TCRdb lists only in-frame clones, some missing. That table supplies the V and J calls and clone size; D and trimming were determined from the DNA. The sample includes approximately 47,000 clones, more than 80% of them seen just once. This rearrangement joins TRBV7-3 to TRBJ1-1, with D possibly being TRBD1 (6 bases). Sequencing input: peripheral blood. The source is a man aged 60-69 years with acute or convalescent COVID-19. This CDR3 reads CASSFPGEGRYTEAFF. The DNA for the CDR3 is TGTGCCAGCAGCTTCCCAGGGGAGGGCAGGTACACTGAAGCTTTCTTT. The full variable domain, in which reference TRBV7-3 and TRBJ1-1 provide the parts outside the CDR3, is GAGVSQTPSNKVTEKGKYVELRCDPISGHTALYWYRQSLGQGPEFLIYFQGTGAADDSGLPNDRFFAVRPEGSVSTLKIQRTERGDSAVYLCASSFPGEGRYTEAFFGQGTRLTVV.